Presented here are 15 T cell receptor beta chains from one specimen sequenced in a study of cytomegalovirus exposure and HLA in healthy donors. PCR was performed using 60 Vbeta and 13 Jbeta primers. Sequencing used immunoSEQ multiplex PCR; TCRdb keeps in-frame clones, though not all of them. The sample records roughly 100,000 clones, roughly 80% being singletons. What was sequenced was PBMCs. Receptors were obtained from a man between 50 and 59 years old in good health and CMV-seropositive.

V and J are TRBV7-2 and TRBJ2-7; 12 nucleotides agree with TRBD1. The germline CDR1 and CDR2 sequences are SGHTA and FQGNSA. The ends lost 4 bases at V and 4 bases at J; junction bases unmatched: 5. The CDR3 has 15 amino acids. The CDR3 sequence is CASSSGTGGLYEQYF. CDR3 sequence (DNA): TGTGCCAGCAGCTCCGGGACAGGGGGCTTGTACGAGCAGTACTTC.

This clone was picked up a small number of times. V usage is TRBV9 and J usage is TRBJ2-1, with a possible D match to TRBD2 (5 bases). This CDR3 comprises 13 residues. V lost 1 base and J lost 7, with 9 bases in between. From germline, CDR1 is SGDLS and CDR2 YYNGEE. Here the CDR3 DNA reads TGTGCCAGCAGCGTACTTGGGGAGAATGAGCAGTTCTTC. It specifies CASSVLGENEQFF.

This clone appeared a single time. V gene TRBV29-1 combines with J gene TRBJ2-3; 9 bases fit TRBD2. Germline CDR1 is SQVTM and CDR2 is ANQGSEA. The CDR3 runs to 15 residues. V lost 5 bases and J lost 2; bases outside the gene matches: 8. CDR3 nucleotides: TGCAGCGTTATCCGACTAGCGGCCCTCACAGATACGCAGTATTTT. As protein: CSVIRLAALTDTQYF.

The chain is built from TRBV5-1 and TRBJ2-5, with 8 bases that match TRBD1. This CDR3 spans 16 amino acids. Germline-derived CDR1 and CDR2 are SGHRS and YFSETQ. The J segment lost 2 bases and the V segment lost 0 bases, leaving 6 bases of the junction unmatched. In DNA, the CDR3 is TGCGCCAGCAGCTTGGGGACAGGGAGCGAACAAGAGACCCAGTACTTC. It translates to CASSLGTGSEQETQYF. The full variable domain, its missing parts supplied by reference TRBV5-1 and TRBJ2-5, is KAGVTQTPRYLIKTRGQQVTLSCSPISGHRSVSWYQQTPGQGLQFLFEYFSETQRNKGNFPGRFSGRQFSNSRSEMNVSTLELGDSALYLCASSLGTGSEQETQYFGPGTRLLVL.

CDR3 in DNA: TGCGCCAGCAGCTACCTCACAGGGGAGGTGTACGAGCAGTACTTC. Its translation: CASSYLTGEVYEQYF. This chain joins TRBV5-1 and TRBJ2-7; weak D call: TRBD1 (7 bases). Between the trimmed V and J ends, which lost 3 bases and 4 bases, there was a span of 17 bases. Germline V gives CDR1 SGHRS, CDR2 YFSETQ. CDR3 length equals 15 residues.

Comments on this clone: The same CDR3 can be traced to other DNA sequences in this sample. The CDR3 is CASSLWNGLAYEQYF. The CDR3 nucleotides read TGTGCCAGCAGCCTATGGAACGGGTTGGCCTACGAGCAGTACTTC. The rearrangement links TRBV27 to TRBJ2-7; D remains unclear. Germline CDR1 reads MNHEY; CDR2 reads SMNVEV (reference sequence). Trimming stripped 6 bases from V and 2 bases from J, with 17 bases between. CDR3 length equals 15 residues.

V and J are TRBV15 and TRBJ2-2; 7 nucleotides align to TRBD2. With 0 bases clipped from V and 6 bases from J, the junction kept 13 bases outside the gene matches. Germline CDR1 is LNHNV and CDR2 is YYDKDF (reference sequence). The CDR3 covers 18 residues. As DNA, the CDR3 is TGTGCCACCAGCAGAGATAGACTAGCCCCCGGTCTGCCCGGGGAGCTGTTTTTT. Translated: CATSRDRLAPGLPGELFF.

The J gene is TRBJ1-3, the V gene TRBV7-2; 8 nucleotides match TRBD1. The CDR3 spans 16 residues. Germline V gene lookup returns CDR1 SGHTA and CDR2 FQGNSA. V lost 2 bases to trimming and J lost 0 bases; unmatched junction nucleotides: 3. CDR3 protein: CASSLRGTGSGNTIYF. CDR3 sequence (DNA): TGTGCCAGCAGCTTACGCGGGACAGGCTCTGGAAACACCATATATTTT. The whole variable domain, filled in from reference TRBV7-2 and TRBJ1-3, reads GAGVSQSPSNKVTEKGKDVELRCDPISGHTALYWYRQSLGQGLEFLIYFQGNSAPDKSGLPSDRFSAERTGGSVSTLTIQRTQQEDSAVYLCASSLRGTGSGNTIYFGEGSWLTVV.

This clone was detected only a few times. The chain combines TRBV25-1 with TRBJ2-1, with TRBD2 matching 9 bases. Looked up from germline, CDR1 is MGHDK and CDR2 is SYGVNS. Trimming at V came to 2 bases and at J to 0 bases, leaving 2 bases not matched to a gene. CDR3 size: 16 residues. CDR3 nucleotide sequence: TGTGCCAGCAGTGAAGGGACTAGCAGCTCCTACAATGAGCAGTTCTTC. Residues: CASSEGTSSSYNEQFF.

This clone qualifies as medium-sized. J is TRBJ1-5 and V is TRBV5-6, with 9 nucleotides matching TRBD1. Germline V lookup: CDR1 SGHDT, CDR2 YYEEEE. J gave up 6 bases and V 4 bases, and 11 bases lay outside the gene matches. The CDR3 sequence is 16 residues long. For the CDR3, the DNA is TGTGCCAGCAGCCTATCACCGGGACAGGGAACTCAGCCCCAGCATTTT. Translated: CASSLSPGQGTQPQHF.

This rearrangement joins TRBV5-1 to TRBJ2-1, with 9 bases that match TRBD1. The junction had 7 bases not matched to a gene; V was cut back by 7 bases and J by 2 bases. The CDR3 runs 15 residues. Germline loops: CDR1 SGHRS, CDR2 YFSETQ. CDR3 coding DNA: TGCGCCAGCGCCACTACAGGGGGCCCCTACAATGAGCAGTTCTTC. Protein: CASATTGGPYNEQFF.

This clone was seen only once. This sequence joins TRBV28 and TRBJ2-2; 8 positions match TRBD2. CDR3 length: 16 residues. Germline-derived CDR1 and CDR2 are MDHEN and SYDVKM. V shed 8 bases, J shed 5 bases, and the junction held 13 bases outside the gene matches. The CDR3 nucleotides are TGTGCCAGCCCCTTCCCGGGACTAGTTTATACCGGGGAGCTGTTTTTT. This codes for CASPFPGLVYTGELFF.

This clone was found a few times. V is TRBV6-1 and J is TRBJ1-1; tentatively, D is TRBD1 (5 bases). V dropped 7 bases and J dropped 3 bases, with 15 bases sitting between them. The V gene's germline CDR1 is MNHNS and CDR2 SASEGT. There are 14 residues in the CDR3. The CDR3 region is CASTPGRGYTEAFF. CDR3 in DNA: TGTGCCAGCACCCCCGGGAGGGGATACACTGAAGCTTTCTTT.

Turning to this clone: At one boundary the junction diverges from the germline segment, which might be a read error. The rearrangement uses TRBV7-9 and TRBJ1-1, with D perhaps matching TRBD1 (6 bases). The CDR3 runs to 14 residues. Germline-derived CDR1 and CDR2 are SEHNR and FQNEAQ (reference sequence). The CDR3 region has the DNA TGTTCCAGCAGCCCAACAGGGAAGTTGATCGAAGCTTTCTTT. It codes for CSSSPTGKLIEAFF. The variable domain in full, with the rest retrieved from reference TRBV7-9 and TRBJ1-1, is DTGVSQNPRHKITKRGQNVTFRCDPISEHNRLYWYRQTLGQGPEFLTYFQNEAQLEKSRLLSDRFSAERPKGSFSTLEIQRTEQGDSAMYLCSSSPTGKLIEAFFGQGTRLTVV.

The CDR3 spells CASSSQQGALEKLFF. In DNA form, the CDR3 reads TGTGCCAGCAGCTCTCAACAGGGGGCGTTAGAAAAACTGTTTTTT. V and J are TRBV11-2 and TRBJ1-4; TRBD1 matches at 9 bases. Germline CDR1 is SGHAT and CDR2 is FQNNGV. V shed 4 bases and J 8 bases; nucleotides not matched to a gene: 8. This CDR3 region has 15 residues.